Many counts were recorded for the clone carrying this TCR beta chain. This sample stems from a study of T cells in Graves' hyperthyroidism and ophthalmopathy. Amplified TCR beta CDR3 regions derived from RNA transcripts. The TCR CDR3 first-round RT-PCR relied on the HTBI primer set. TCRdb called the multiplex PCR reads again in MiXCR, with one record for every CDR3 protein. The sample holds 350,000 or so distinct CDR3 sequences, under 25% seen once. The V end was cut by 0 bases, the J end by 5 bases, with 6 bases between. The CDR3 spans 13 residues. Germline CDR1 is SGHRS and CDR2 is YFSETQ. The TCR sequence derives from a woman aged 45-65 years with Graves' hyperthyroidism. The sample consisted of blood. This chain connects TRBV5-1 to TRBJ2-1; D is unresolved. This CDR3 is CASSLDSNNEQFF. In nucleotides, the CDR3 is TGCGCCAGCAGCTTGGACAGTAACAATGAGCAGTTCTTC.